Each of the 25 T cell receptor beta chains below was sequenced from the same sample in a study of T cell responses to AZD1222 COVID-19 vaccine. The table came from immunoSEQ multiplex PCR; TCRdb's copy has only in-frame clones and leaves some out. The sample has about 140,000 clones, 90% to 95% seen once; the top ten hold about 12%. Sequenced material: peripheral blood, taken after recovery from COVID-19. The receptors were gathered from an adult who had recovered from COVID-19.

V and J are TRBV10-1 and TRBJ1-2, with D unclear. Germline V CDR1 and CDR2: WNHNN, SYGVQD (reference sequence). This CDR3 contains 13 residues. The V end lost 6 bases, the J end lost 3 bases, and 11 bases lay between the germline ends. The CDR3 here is CASSSDQDYGYTF. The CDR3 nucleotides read TGCGCCAGCAGCTCGGACCAGGACTATGGCTACACCTTC.

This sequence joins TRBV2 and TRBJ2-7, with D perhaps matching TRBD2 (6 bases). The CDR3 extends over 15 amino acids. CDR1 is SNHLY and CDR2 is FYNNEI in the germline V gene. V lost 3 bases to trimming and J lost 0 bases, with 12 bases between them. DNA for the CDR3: TGTGCCAGCAGTGACCCAGGCGGGAACTCCTACGAGCAGTACTTC. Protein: CASSDPGGNSYEQYF.

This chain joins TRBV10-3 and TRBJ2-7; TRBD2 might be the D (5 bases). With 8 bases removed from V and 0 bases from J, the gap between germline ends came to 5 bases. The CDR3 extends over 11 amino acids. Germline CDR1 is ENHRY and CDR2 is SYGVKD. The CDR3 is CAIGSSYEQYF. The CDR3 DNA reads TGTGCCATCGGGAGCTCCTACGAGCAGTACTTC.

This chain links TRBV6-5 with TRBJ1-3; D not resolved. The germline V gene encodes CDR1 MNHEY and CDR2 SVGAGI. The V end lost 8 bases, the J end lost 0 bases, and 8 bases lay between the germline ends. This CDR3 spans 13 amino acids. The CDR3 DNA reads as TGTGCCAGCGGACCCCTCTCTGGAAACACCATATATTTT. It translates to CASGPLSGNTIYF.

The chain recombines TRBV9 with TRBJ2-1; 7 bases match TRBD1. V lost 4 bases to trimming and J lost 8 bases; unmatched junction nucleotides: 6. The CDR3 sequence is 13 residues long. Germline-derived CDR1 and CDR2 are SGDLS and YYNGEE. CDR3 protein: CASSLPTGDEQFF. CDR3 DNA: TGTGCCAGCAGCTTACCTACAGGGGATGAGCAGTTCTTC. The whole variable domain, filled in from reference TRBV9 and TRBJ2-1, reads DSGVTQTPKHLITATGQRVTLRCSPRSGDLSVYWYQQSLDQGLQFLIQYYNGEERAKGNILERFSAQQFPDLHSELNLSSLELGDSALYFCASSLPTGDEQFFGPGTRLTVL.

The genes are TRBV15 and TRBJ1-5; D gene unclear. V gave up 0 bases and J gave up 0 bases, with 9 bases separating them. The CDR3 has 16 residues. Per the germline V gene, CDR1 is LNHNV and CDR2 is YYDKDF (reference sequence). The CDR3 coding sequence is TGTGCCACCAGCAGAGACCAGAGGTATAGCAATCAGCCCCAGCATTTT. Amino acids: CATSRDQRYSNQPQHF. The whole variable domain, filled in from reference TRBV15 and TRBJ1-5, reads DAMVIQNPRYQVTQFGKPVTLSCSQTLNHNVMYWYQQKSSQAPKLLFHYYDKDFNNEADTPDNFQSRRPNTSFCFLDIRSPGLGDTAMYLCATSRDQRYSNQPQHFGDGTRLSIL.

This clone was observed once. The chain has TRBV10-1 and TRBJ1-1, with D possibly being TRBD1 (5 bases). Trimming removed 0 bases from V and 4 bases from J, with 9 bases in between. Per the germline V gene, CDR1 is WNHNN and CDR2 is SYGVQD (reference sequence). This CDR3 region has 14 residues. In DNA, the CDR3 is TGCGCCAGCAGTGAGTCCTGGGACGGCACTGAAGCTTTCTTT. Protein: CASSESWDGTEAFF.

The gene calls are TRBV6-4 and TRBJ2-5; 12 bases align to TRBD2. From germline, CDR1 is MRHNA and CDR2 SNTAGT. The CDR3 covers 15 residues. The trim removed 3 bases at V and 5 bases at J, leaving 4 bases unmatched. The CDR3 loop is CASSEGTSGRETQYF. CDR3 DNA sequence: TGTGCCAGCAGTGAAGGGACTAGCGGGCGGGAGACCCAGTACTTC.

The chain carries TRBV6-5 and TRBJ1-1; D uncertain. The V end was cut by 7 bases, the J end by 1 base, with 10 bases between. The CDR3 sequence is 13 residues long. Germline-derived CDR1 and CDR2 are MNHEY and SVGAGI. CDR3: CASTPAGNTEAFF. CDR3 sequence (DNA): TGTGCCAGCACCCCGGCAGGGAACACTGAAGCTTTCTTT.

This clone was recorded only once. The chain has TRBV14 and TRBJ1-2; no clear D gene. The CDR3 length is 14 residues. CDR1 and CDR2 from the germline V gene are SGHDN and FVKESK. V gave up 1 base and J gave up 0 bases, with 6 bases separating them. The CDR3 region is CASSQATTNYGYTF. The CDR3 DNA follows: TGTGCCAGCAGCCAAGCAACAACTAACTATGGCTACACCTTC.

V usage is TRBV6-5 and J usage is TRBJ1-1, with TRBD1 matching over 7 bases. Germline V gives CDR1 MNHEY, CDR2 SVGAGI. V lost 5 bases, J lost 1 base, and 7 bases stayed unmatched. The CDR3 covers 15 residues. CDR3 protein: CASSKGQRTNTEAFF. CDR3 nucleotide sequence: TGTGCCAGCAGTAAGGGACAGAGGACGAACACTGAAGCTTTCTTT.

CDR3 DNA: TGTGCCAGCAGTCCCCCCAATGAAAAACTGTTTTTT. It codes for CASSPPNEKLFF. This sequence joins TRBV28 and TRBJ1-4; D is undetermined. V was clipped by 5 bases and J by 5 bases, with 6 bases between them. This CDR3 comprises 12 residues. Germline values: CDR1 MDHEN, CDR2 SYDVKM.

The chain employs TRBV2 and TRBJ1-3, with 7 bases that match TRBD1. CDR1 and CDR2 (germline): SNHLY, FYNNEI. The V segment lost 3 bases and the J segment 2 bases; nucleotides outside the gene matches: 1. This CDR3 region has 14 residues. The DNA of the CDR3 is TGTGCCAGCAGTGAGGGACAGCCTGGAAACACCATATATTTT. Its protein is CASSEGQPGNTIYF. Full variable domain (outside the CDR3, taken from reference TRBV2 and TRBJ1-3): EPEVTQTPSHQVTQMGQEVILRCVPISNHLYFYWYRQILGQKVEFLVSFYNNEISEKSEIFDDQFSVERPDGSNFTLKIRSTKLEDSAMYFCASSEGQPGNTIYFGEGSWLTVV.

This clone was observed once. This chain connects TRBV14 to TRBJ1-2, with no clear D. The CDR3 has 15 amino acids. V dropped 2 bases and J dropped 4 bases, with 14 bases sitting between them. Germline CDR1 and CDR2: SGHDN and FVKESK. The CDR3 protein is CASSQFSTHAYGYTF. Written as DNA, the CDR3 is TGTGCCAGCAGCCAATTCAGTACCCACGCCTATGGCTACACCTTC.

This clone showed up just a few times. The CDR3 DNA follows: TGTGCCAGCAGCTCCCTGGAGGATACGCAGTATTTT. Protein sequence: CASSSLEDTQYF. The rearrangement links TRBV5-8 to TRBJ2-3; D remains ambiguous. Trimming cost V 3 bases and J 6 bases, with 8 bases left between them. The germline V gene has CDR1 SGHTS and CDR2 YDEGEE. This CDR3 comprises 12 residues.

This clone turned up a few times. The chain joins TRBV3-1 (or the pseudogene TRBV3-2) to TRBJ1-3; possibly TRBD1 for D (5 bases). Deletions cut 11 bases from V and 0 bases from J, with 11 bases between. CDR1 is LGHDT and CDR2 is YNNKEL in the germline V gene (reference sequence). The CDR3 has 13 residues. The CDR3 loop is CACRGVSGNTIYF. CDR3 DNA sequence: TGTGCCTGTCGAGGGGTCTCTGGAAACACCATATATTTT.

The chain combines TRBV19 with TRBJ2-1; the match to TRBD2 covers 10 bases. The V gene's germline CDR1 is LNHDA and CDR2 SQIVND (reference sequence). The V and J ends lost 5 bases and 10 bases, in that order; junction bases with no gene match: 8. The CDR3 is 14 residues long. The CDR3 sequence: CASSEAGGPFEQFF. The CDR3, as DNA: TGTGCCAGTAGTGAAGCGGGAGGGCCATTCGAGCAGTTCTTC.

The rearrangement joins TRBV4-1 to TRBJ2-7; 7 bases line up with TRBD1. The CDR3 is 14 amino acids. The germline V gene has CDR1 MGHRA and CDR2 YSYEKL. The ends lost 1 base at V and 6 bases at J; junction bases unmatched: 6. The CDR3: CASSQGTGAVEQYF. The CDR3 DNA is TGCGCCAGCAGCCAAGGCACAGGGGCGGTCGAGCAGTACTTC.

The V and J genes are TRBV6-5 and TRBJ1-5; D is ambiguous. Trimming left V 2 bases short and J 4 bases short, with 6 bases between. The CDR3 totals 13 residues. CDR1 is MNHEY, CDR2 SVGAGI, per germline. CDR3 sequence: CASSYLENQPQHF. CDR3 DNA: TGTGCCAGCAGTTACCTCGAGAATCAGCCCCAGCATTTT.

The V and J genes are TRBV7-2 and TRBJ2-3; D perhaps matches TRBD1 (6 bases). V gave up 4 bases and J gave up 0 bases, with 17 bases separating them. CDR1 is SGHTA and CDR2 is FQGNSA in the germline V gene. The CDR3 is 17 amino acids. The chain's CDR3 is CASSSGWVGASTDTQYF. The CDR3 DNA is TGTGCCAGCAGCTCAGGGTGGGTGGGGGCAAGCACAGATACGCAGTATTTT.

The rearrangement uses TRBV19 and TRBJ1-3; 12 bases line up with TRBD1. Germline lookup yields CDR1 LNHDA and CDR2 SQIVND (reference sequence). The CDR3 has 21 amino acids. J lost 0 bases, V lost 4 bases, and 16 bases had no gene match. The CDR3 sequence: CASSKTTGTGGWTISGNTIYF. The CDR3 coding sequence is TGTGCCAGTAGTAAAACTACGGGGACAGGGGGCTGGACGATCTCTGGAAACACCATATATTTT.

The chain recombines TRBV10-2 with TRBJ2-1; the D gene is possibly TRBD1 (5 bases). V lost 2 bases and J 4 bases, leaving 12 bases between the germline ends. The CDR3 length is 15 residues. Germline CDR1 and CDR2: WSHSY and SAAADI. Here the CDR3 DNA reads TGCGCCAGCAGTGAGAGGGGCTTAATATACAATGAGCAGTTCTTC. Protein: CASSERGLIYNEQFF.

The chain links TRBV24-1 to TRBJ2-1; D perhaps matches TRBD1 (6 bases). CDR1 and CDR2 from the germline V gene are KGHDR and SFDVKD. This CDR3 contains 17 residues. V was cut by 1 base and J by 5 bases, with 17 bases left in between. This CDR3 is CATSDFRRDGTHNEQFF. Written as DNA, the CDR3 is TGTGCCACCAGTGATTTCAGACGAGACGGGACACACAATGAGCAGTTCTTC.

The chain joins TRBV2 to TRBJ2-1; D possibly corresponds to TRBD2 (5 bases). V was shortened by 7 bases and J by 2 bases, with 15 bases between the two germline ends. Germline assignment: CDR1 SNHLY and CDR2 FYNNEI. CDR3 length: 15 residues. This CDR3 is CASTGGEWAYNEQFF. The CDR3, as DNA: TGTGCCAGCACTGGAGGAGAGTGGGCCTACAATGAGCAGTTCTTC.

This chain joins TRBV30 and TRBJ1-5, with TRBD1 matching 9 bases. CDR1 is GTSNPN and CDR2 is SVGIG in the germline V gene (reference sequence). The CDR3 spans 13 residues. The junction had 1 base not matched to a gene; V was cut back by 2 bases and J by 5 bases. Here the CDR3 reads CAWSRTGDQPQHF. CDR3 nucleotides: TGTGCCTGGAGTCGGACAGGGGATCAGCCCCAGCATTTT.